This T cell receptor beta chain emerged from a study of blood T cell repertoires in COVID-19. Study-level background: Sample material is recorded as cDNA or gDNA derived from T cells, B-cell-depleted T cells, or PBMCs.

CDR1 and CDR2 (germline): SEHNR, FQNEAQ (reference sequence). The CDR3 contains 16 residues. Trimming took 5 bases from V and 0 from J, leaving 17 bases between them. Those who participated ranged in age from roughly 18 to 90 years and resided in approximately 23 US areas. Participant-given clinical history determined each cohort assignment. Within 2 weeks before study entry, exposed participants met a COVID-19 case. Method: immunoSEQ multiplex PCR; TCRdb's copy keeps in-frame clones and lacks some. The sample lists approximately 200,000 clones, 75% to 90% occurring once. The TCR comes from a woman in her twenties or thirties who had been exposed to COVID-19. Source material: PBMCs or T cells enriched from blood (not recorded which). This chain connects TRBV7-9 to TRBJ2-7; no clear D. CDR3 bases: TGTGCCAGCAGCCTCACCGGTCTACAGACCTCCTACGAGCAGTACTTC. Translating it yields CASSLTGLQTSYEQYF. Using reference TRBV7-9 and TRBJ2-7 for the parts outside the CDR3, the full variable domain is DTGVSQNPRHKITKRGQNVTFRCDPISEHNRLYWYRQTLGQGPEFLTYFQNEAQLEKSRLLSDRFSAERPKGSFSTLEIQRTEQGDSAMYLCASSLTGLQTSYEQYFGPGTRLTVT.